The 19 T cell receptor beta chains reported below all come from one sample, sequenced in a study of OX40 agonist ivuxolimab in advanced cancers. Assay used: immunoSEQ multiplex PCR; TCRdb lists only in-frame clones, some missing. The sample records 73,000 or so clones, around nine tenths being singletons. The material was CD4+ or CD8+ T cells sorted from blood, obtained in a trial of the OX40 agonist ivuxolimab. The receptors here all came from an adult with an advanced solid tumor such as melanoma, head and neck, liver or kidney cancer.

The CDR3 region is CASSKGQHQETQYF. The CDR3, as DNA: TGTGCCAGCAGCAAGGGACAGCATCAAGAGACCCAGTACTTC. The chain couples TRBV6-6 to TRBJ2-5, with 7 bases matching TRBD1. There are 14 residues in the CDR3. Germline CDR1 reads MNHNY; CDR2 reads SVGAGI (reference sequence). The V segment lost 6 bases and the J segment 2 bases; nucleotides outside the gene matches: 6.

The chain links TRBV19 to TRBJ1-1; TRBD1 agrees at 8 bases. Germline V CDR1 and CDR2: LNHDA, SQIVND (reference sequence). Trimming at V came to 6 bases and at J to 4 bases, leaving 13 bases not matched to a gene. The CDR3 totals 16 residues. The CDR3 nucleotides read TGTGCCAGTAGAGTCAGGGGGCGGGGATCGGTCACTGAAGCTTTCTTT. Amino acids: CASRVRGRGSVTEAFF.

DNA for the CDR3: TGTGCCAGTAGTACGAGGACTAGCGTCTACGAGCAGTACTTC. Translated: CASSTRTSVYEQYF. This chain joins TRBV19 and TRBJ2-7; 9 bases agree with TRBD2. The V segment lost 4 bases and the J segment 3 bases; nucleotides outside the gene matches: 4. The CDR3 covers 14 residues. CDR1 LNHDA and CDR2 SQIVND come from the germline V gene (reference sequence).

This chain links TRBV7-6 with TRBJ2-7; 9 nucleotides match TRBD2. This CDR3 has 14 amino acids. The junction had 6 bases not matched to a gene; V was cut back by 5 bases and J by 4 bases. In germline, CDR1 is SGHVS, CDR2 FNYEAQ. The CDR3 region has the DNA TGTGCCAGCAGCGAAGACACTAGCGGGTACGAGCAGTACTTC. This gives the protein CASSEDTSGYEQYF.

This chain uses TRBV27 with TRBJ2-2; D is uncertain. This CDR3 has 12 residues. Germline-derived CDR1 and CDR2 are MNHEY and SMNVEV (reference sequence). Between the trimmed V and J ends, which lost 3 bases and 7 bases, there was a span of 6 bases. The CDR3 DNA sequence: TGTGCCAGCAGTTTCTACCTCGGGGAGCTGTTTTTT. The encoded protein is CASSFYLGELFF.

The V and J genes are TRBV19 and TRBJ1-1; a weak D match, TRBD1 (6 bases). V lost 6 bases to trimming and J lost 5 bases, with 13 bases between them. CDR3 length: 13 amino acids. Germline CDR1 and CDR2: LNHDA and SQIVND (reference sequence). CDR3 DNA: TGTGCCAGTAGCCAACACAGGGTTACTGAAGCTTTCTTT. It codes for CASSQHRVTEAFF.

The rearrangement joins TRBV19 to TRBJ1-5; possibly TRBD1 for D (5 bases). CDR1 is LNHDA and CDR2 is SQIVND in the germline V gene (reference sequence). V was clipped by 6 bases and J by 0 bases, with 12 bases between them. The CDR3 is 15 amino acids. The CDR3 loop is CASSLGPYSNQPQHF. In DNA form, the CDR3 reads TGTGCCAGTAGCCTGGGGCCTTATAGCAATCAGCCCCAGCATTTT.

V is TRBV18 and J is TRBJ1-4; possibly TRBD1 for D (5 bases). CDR1 is KGHSH and CDR2 is LQKENI in the germline V gene. The CDR3 consists of 15 residues. Deletions cut 0 bases from V and 8 bases from J, with 13 bases between. CDR3: CASSPPGPPMEKLFF. CDR3 sequence (DNA): TGTGCCAGCTCACCACCGGGACCGCCGATGGAAAAACTGTTTTTT. Using reference TRBV18 and TRBJ1-4 for the parts outside the CDR3, the full variable domain is NAGVMQNPRHLVRRRGQEARLRCSPMKGHSHVYWYRQLPEEGLKFMVYLQKENIIDESGMPKERFSAEFPKEGPSILRIQQVVRGDSAAYFCASSPPGPPMEKLFFGSGTQLSVL.

V gene TRBV2 combines with J gene TRBJ1-3; 8 bases agree with TRBD1. Trimming took 4 bases from V and 0 from J; bases not matched to a gene: 5. CDR3 length equals 16 residues. Looked up from germline, CDR1 is SNHLY and CDR2 is FYNNEI. The CDR3 spells CASSGTGSLSGNTIYF. CDR3 in DNA: TGTGCCAGCAGTGGGACAGGGTCCCTCTCTGGAAACACCATATATTTT.

A single count supports this clone. The chain has TRBV7-2 and TRBJ2-7; D perhaps matches TRBD2 (6 bases). V was trimmed by 2 bases and J by 3 bases, leaving 14 bases between them. This CDR3 has 15 residues. CDR1 is SGHTA and CDR2 is FQGNSA in the germline V gene. CDR3 sequence: CASSLPLVGGYEQYF. The CDR3 nucleotides are TGTGCCAGCAGCTTACCCCTAGTCGGGGGCTACGAGCAGTACTTC.

The chain employs TRBV9 and TRBJ2-5; D is unresolved. Trimming took off 1 base at V and 1 base at J, with 8 bases between the two ends. The germline V gene encodes CDR1 SGDLS and CDR2 YYNGEE. This CDR3 comprises 14 residues. CDR3 protein: CASSVTDFQETQYF. The CDR3 DNA is TGTGCCAGCAGCGTAACAGATTTCCAAGAGACCCAGTACTTC.

The chain is built from TRBV19 and TRBJ1-5; D is uncertain. This CDR3 has 15 amino acids. The germline V and J ends were trimmed by 5 bases and 3 bases, with 14 bases remaining between them. Germline V gene data show CDR1 as LNHDA and CDR2 as SQIVND (reference sequence). In nucleotides, the CDR3 is TGTGCCAGTAGTCCCCAGGCAGCTTACAATCAGCCCCAGCATTTT. Its translation: CASSPQAAYNQPQHF.

The chain has TRBV6-6 and TRBJ2-5, with D hard to call. V lost 5 bases and J 5 bases, leaving 9 bases between the germline ends. Germline-derived CDR1 and CDR2 are MNHNY and SVGAGI (reference sequence). The length of the CDR3 is 12 residues. This CDR3 is CASSQTTETQYF. The CDR3 coding sequence is TGTGCCAGCAGTCAAACGACCGAGACCCAGTACTTC.

V is TRBV5-1 and J is TRBJ2-1; 15 bases align to TRBD2. This CDR3 contains 17 residues. The trim removed 3 bases at V and 7 bases at J, leaving 8 bases unmatched. The germline V gene encodes CDR1 SGHRS and CDR2 YFSETQ. DNA for the CDR3: TGCGCCAGCAGCTCGGGACTAGCGGGGGGAGGGTGGAATGAGCAGTTCTTC. It encodes CASSSGLAGGGWNEQFF.

The chain employs TRBV29-1 and TRBJ2-2; 9 nucleotides match TRBD1. The CDR3 length is 14 residues. CDR1 and CDR2 (germline): SQVTM, ANQGSEA. V was clipped by 4 bases and J by 2 bases; unmatched bases: 2. The chain's CDR3 is CSVVGQGNTGELFF. CDR3 bases: TGCAGCGTTGTGGGACAGGGAAACACCGGGGAGCTGTTTTTT.

This chain joins TRBV2 and TRBJ1-2; D might be TRBD1 (5 bases). CDR3 length: 15 amino acids. Looked up from germline, CDR1 is SNHLY and CDR2 is FYNNEI. Between the trimmed V and J ends, which lost 6 bases and 8 bases, there was a span of 22 bases. The CDR3 here is CASSLAVPTRGGYTF. As DNA, the CDR3 is TGTGCCAGCAGCCTGGCAGTGCCGACGAGGGGCGGCTACACCTTC.

The chain links TRBV7-6 to TRBJ2-3, with D perhaps TRBD2 (6 bases). Trimming took off 3 bases at V and 4 bases at J, with 23 bases between the two ends. Germline CDR1 is SGHVS and CDR2 is FNYEAQ. The CDR3 sequence is 18 residues long. The CDR3, as DNA: TGTGCCAGCAGCTTTAGCGGAAGTGGAGCCTCCAGGGCAGATACGCAGTATTTT. As protein: CASSFSGSGASRADTQYF.

The chain has TRBV19 and TRBJ1-1, with D possibly matching TRBD1 (5 bases). Germline assignment: CDR1 LNHDA and CDR2 SQIVND (reference sequence). The CDR3 consists of 14 residues. V was pared by 2 bases and J by 1 base, with 8 bases between. The CDR3 DNA reads TGTGCCAGTAGTATACCGGGGGGGAACACTGAAGCTTTCTTT. Protein sequence: CASSIPGGNTEAFF.

The rearrangement links TRBV30 to TRBJ1-3; D remains unclear. CDR1 is GTSNPN and CDR2 is SVGIG in the germline V gene (reference sequence). V was clipped by 4 bases and J by 0 bases, with 7 bases between them. The CDR3 has 13 amino acids. Here the CDR3 reads CAWTKSSGNTIYF. The CDR3 nucleotides read TGTGCCTGGACGAAAAGCTCTGGAAACACCATATATTTT.